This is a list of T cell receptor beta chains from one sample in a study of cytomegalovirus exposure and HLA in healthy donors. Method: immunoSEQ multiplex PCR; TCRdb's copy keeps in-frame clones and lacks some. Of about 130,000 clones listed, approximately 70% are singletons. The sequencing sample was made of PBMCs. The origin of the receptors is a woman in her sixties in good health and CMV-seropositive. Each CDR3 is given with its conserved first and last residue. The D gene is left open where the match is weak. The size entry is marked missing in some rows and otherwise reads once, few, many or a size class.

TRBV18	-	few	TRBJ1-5	CASSSPGGAGNQPQHF	TGTGCCAGCTCATCCCCGGGGGGGGCCGGCAATCAGCCCCAGCATTTT
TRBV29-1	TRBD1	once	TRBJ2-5	CSAGRTGGLQETQYF	TGCAGCGCTGGACGGACAGGGGGCCTCCAAGAGACCCAGTACTTC
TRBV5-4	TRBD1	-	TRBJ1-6	CASSDRDRDGSPLHF	TGTGCCAGCTCGGACCGGGACAGGGATGGATCACCCCTCCACTTT
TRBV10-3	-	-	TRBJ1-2	CAISGSWRNYGYTF	TGTGCCATCAGTGGTAGTTGGCGGAACTATGGCTACACCTTC
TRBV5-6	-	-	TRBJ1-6	CATRAGLGNSPLHF	TGTGCCACCAGGGCGGGGTTGGGGAATTCACCCCTCCACTTT
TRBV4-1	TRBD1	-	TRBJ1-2	CASSQERGTGALYGYTF	TGCGCCAGCAGCCAAGAGCGGGGGACAGGGGCTTTATATGGCTACACCTTC
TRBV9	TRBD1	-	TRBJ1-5	CASSADREVRQPQHF	TGTGCCAGCAGCGCCGACAGGGAAGTACGGCAGCCCCAGCATTTT
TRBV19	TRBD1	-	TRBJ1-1	CASSILGQGLTEAFF	TGTGCCAGTAGTATCTTGGGACAGGGACTCACTGAAGCTTTCTTT
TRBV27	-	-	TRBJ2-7	CASSLKPIGEQYF	TGTGCCAGCAGTTTAAAGCCTATCGGGGAGCAGTACTTC
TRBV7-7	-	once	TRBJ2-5	CASSFAGANQETQYF	TGTGCCAGCAGCTTTGCGGGGGCTAACCAAGAGACCCAGTACTTC
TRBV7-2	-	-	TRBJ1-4	CASTLWPGEKLFF	TGTGCCAGCACCCTCTGGCCGGGTGAAAAACTGTTTTTT
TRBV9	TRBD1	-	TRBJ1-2	CASSEGAPRADPGYTF	TGTGCCAGCAGCGAGGGGGCCCCTCGCGCGGATCCTGGCTACACCTTC
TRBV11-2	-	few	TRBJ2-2	CASRTGPTGELFF	TGTGCCAGCCGTACAGGGCCCACCGGGGAGCTGTTTTTT
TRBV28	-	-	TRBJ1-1	CASSLKGQETEAFF	TGTGCCAGCAGTTTAAAGGGGCAAGAAACTGAAGCTTTCTTT
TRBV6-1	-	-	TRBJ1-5	CASSPGLLNQPQHF	TGTGCCAGCAGCCCCGGACTGCTCAATCAGCCCCAGCATTTT
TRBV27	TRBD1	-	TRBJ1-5	CASGGTGDQQPQHF	TGTGCCAGCGGCGGGACAGGGGATCAGCAGCCCCAGCATTTT
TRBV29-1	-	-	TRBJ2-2	CSGRGNGGELFF	TGCAGCGGGCGGGGAAACGGCGGGGAGCTGTTTTTT
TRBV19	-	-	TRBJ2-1	CASSIRGQDYNEQFF	TGTGCCAGTAGTATACGAGGGCAGGATTACAATGAGCAGTTCTTC
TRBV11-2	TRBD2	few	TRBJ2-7	CASSLSTSGGYEQYF	TGTGCCAGCAGCTTGTCGACCAGCGGGGGGTACGAGCAGTACTTC
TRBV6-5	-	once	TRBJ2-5	CASSYMGAGQETQYF	TGTGCCAGCAGTTACATGGGAGCGGGCCAAGAGACCCAGTACTTC
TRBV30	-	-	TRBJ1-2	CAWSPGLHPTNYGYTF	TGTGCCTGGAGTCCGGGACTTCACCCAACTAACTATGGCTACACCTTC
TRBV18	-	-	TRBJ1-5	CASSRAGDQPQHF	TGTGCCAGCTCACGTGCGGGGGATCAGCCCCAGCATTTT
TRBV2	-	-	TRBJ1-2	CASGRRQSSYGYTF	TGTGCCAGCGGTCGGAGGCAGTCCAGCTATGGCTACACCTTC
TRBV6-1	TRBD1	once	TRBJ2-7	CASSEGQGWSSYEQYF	TGTGCCAGCAGTGAGGGACAGGGATGGAGCTCCTACGAGCAGTACTTC
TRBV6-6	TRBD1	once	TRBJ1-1	CASSNRQGVDTEAFF	TGTGCCAGCAGTAATAGACAGGGGGTGGACACTGAAGCTTTCTTT
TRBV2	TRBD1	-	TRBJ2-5	CASSDILTGGAGETQYF	TGTGCCAGCAGTGACATCTTGACAGGGGGCGCGGGAGAGACCCAGTACTTC
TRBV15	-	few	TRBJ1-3	CATSRVGSGNTIYF	TGTGCCACCAGCAGGGTCGGGTCTGGAAACACCATATATTTT
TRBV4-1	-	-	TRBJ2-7	CASSQGGGGVGEQYF	TGCGCCAGCAGCCAAGGAGGCGGGGGCGTAGGCGAGCAGTACTTC
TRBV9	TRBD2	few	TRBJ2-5	CASSASGALETQYF	TGTGCCAGCAGCGCCAGCGGGGCTTTAGAGACCCAGTACTTC
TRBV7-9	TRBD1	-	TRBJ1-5	CASSLATGFSNQPQHF	TGTGCCAGCAGCTTAGCGACAGGGTTTAGCAATCAGCCCCAGCATTTT
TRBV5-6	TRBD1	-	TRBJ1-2	CASSSPTGDGYTF	TGTGCCAGCAGCTCCCCCACAGGGGATGGCTACACCTTC
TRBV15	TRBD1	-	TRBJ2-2	CATSRDGQGNTGELFF	TGTGCCACCAGCAGAGATGGACAGGGGAACACCGGGGAGCTGTTTTTT
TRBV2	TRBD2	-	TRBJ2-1	CGTSGGAHPNEQFF	TGTGGAACTAGCGGGGGGGCTCACCCAAATGAGCAGTTCTTC
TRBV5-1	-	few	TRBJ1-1	CASSSREDTEAFF	TGCGCCAGCAGCTCGCGGGAAGACACTGAAGCTTTCTTT
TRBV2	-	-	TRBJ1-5	CASKGVDQPQHF	TGTGCCAGCAAAGGGGTGGATCAGCCCCAGCATTTT
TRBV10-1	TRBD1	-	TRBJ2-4	CASSDSGQGGNIQYF	TGCGCCAGCAGTGACTCAGGACAGGGGGGAAACATTCAGTACTTC
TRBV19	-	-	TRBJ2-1	CASSWNQGNNEQFF	TGTGCCAGTAGTTGGAACCAGGGGAACAATGAGCAGTTCTTC
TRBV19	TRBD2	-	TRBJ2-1	CASSMWLAGGSGSYNEQFF	TGTGCCAGTAGTATGTGGCTAGCGGGGGGGTCAGGTTCCTACAATGAGCAGTTCTTC
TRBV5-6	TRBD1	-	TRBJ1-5	CASSEKGQGINQPQHF	TGTGCCAGCAGCGAAAAGGGACAGGGGATTAATCAGCCCCAGCATTTT
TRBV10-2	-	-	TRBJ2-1	CASSEIIQVPNEQFF	TGCGCCAGCAGTGAGATTATACAGGTGCCGAATGAGCAGTTCTTC
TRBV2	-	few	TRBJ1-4	CASSETPGSHEKLFF	TGTGCCAGCAGTGAAACCCCCGGGTCTCATGAAAAACTGTTTTTT
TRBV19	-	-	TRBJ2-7	CASSQGGGYEQYF	TGTGCCAGTAGCCAAGGGGGTGGGTACGAGCAGTACTTC
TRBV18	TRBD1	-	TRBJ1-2	CASSSDRGRDGYTF	TGTGCCAGCTCATCGGACAGGGGGCGGGATGGCTACACCTTC
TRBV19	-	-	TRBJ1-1	CASSLNTEAFF	TGTGCCAGTAGTCTTAACACTGAAGCTTTCTTT
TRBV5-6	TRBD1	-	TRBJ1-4	CASSRGSRGIDKLFF	TGTGCCAGCAGCAGGGGTAGCAGGGGGATCGACAAACTGTTTTTT
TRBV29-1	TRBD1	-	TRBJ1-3	CSVEGQSGNTIYF	TGCAGCGTTGAGGGACAGTCTGGAAACACCATATATTTT
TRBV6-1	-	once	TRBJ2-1	CASSEVDRGNEQFF	TGTGCCAGCAGTGAAGTTGATCGGGGCAATGAGCAGTTCTTC
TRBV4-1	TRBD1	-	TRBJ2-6	CASSQSRDRGSGANVLTF	TGCGCCAGCAGCCAGAGCCGGGACAGGGGTTCTGGGGCCAACGTCCTGACTTTC
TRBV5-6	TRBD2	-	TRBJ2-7	CASSGLAYEQYF	TGTGCCAGCAGCGGACTAGCCTACGAGCAGTACTTC